The 6 T cell receptor beta chains listed next were all sequenced from one sample in a study of T cell clonality in common variable immunodeficiency. Study conclusions and caveats: Fewer deletions and N-nucleotide insertions were reportedly seen in common variable immunodeficiency TCR beta sequences.

Antigen specificity for these receptors is unknown. Measured with immunoSEQ multiplex PCR; TCRdb has only the in-frame clones, and not every one. The data list 40,000 to 50,000 clones, none observed once; roughly 5.6% falls to the top ten. The source material was peripheral blood mononuclear cells. Every receptor here comes from a human donor with common variable immunodeficiency.

At least ten counts were recorded for this clone. From the germline J gene comes the end of the CDR3, since the read stops 3 residues before it. The chain carries TRBV2 and TRBJ1-5; no reliable D call. Trimming took 4 bases from V and 0 from J, leaving 7 bases between them. The germline V gene has CDR1 SNHLY and CDR2 FYNNEI. The CDR3 loop spans 14 amino acids. The CDR3 region is CASSAVASNQPQHF. The CDR3 DNA, read in part, is TGTGCCAGCAGTGCAGTAGCTAGCAATCAGCCC.

The covered CDR3 bases are TGTGCCAGCAGTGATCCAAAGGGGCGGAGGGACTACGAG. This sequence encodes CASSDPKGRRDYE. The full CDR3 is CASSDPKGRRDYEQYF. V is TRBV6-1 and J is TRBJ2-7; a weak D match, TRBD2 (6 bases). The sequenced fragment ends 3 residues before the CDR3 boundary, so the rest is inferred from the germline J gene. V lost 3 bases, J lost 3 bases, and 18 bases lay in between. Germline values: CDR1 MNHNS, CDR2 SASEGT. The length of the CDR3 is 16 residues.

In its sample, this clone was seen many times. The read terminates 3 residues before the CDR3 end, so the remaining end is supplied by the germline J gene. The genes are TRBV20-1 and TRBJ2-3; TRBD2 matches 8 bases. The trim removed 8 bases at V and 2 bases at J, leaving 12 bases unmatched. CDR1 DFQATT and CDR2 SNEGSKA come from the germline V gene (reference sequence). The CDR3 runs to 15 residues. The CDR3 spells CSSSGGQGITDTQYF. Incomplete CDR3 DNA: TGCAGTTCATCGGGGGGGCAGGGGATCACAGATACG.

This clone was seen only a few times. Read sequence stops 3 residues before the CDR3 end, and the germline J gene provides the missing end. The chain combines TRBV7-2 with TRBJ2-7; weak D call: TRBD2 (6 bases). The germline V and J ends were trimmed by 0 bases and 2 bases, with 8 bases remaining between them. Germline V lookup: CDR1 SGHTA, CDR2 FQGNSA. The length of the CDR3 is 14 residues. The CDR3 is CASSLAGGTYEQYF. The part of the CDR3 DNA that was read is TGTGCCAGCAGCTTAGCGGGGGGAACCTACGAG.

This clone was seen a handful of times. The read terminates 3 residues before the CDR3 end, so the remaining end is supplied by the germline J gene. The rearrangement links TRBV5-1 to TRBJ2-5; D unresolved. The CDR3 is 15 residues long. Trimming pared 1 base from V and 7 bases from J, leaving 17 bases between. The germline V gene has CDR1 SGHRS and CDR2 YFSETQ. The sequenced CDR3 bases are TGCGCCAGCAGCTTGTTGACCGATACAGCCGGGACC. Translation gives CASSLLTDTAGT. The whole CDR3 region reads CASSLLTDTAGTQYF.

A few counts support this clone. With the read ending 3 residues before the CDR3 end, the germline J gene is used to fill in that end. V usage is TRBV19 and J usage is TRBJ2-1; the match to TRBD2 covers 12 bases. CDR1 and CDR2 (germline): LNHDA, SQIVND (reference sequence). Unmatched junction bases numbered 4, after V lost 6 bases and J lost 4 bases. The CDR3 is 15 residues long. The CDR3 loop reads CASSTTSGRYNEQFF. The CDR3 DNA, read in part, is TGTGCCAGTAGCACGACTAGCGGGAGATACAATGAG.